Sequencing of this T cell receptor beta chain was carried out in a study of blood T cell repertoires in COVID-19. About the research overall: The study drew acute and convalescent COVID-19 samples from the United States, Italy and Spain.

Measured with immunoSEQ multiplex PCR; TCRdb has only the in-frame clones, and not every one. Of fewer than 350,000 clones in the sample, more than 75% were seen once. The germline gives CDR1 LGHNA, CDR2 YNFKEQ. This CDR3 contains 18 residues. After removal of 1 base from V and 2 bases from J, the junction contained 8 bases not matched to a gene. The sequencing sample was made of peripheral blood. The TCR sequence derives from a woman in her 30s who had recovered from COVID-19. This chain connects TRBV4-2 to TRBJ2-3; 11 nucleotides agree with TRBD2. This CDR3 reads CASSQGGSGGVVTDTQYF. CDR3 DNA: TGTGCCAGCAGCCAAGGTGGTAGCGGGGGGGTGGTCACAGATACGCAGTATTTT.